The 20 T cell receptor beta chains reported below all come from one sample, sequenced in a study of molecular identifiers for immune sequencing clone quantification. TCRdb reprocessed the PCR reads with MiXCR, giving one entry per CDR3 protein. The data show about 640,000 distinct CDR3 sequences, 15% to 20% seen once. The sequencing input was naive CD8+ T cells from blood, with Jurkat cell RNA spiked in. Described subset: FACS-sorted CD8+CD4-CCR7+CD45RA+ naive T cells. The receptors were sampled from a human donor in good health. Some libraries in this study had Jurkat cell RNA spiked in.

The table lists this clonotype with many counts. This chain joins TRBV7-6 and TRBJ2-1; 9 bases agree with TRBD2. The J segment lost 9 bases and the V segment lost 5 bases, leaving 11 bases of the junction unmatched. CDR3 length: 15 residues. Germline-derived CDR1 and CDR2 are SGHVS and FNYEAQ. As DNA, the CDR3 is TGTGCCAGCAGCCCCGGGACTAGCTTCAGTAGTGAGCAGTTCTTC. Translation gives CASSPGTSFSSEQFF.

With respect to this clonotype: This sequence may be a read error, since a much larger clone differs from it by one base. This chain links TRBV9 with TRBJ1-6, with D unresolved. Looked up from germline, CDR1 is SGDLS and CDR2 is YYNGEE. The CDR3 runs to 16 residues. V lost 3 bases to trimming and J lost 7 bases, with 17 bases between them. This CDR3 is CASSGLKDGRNSPLHF. As DNA, the CDR3 is TGTGCCAGCAGCGGATTAAAGGACGGGCGGAATTCACCCCTCCACTTT.

The chain carries TRBV7-2 and TRBJ2-1; 10 nucleotides agree with TRBD2. From germline, CDR1 is SGHTA and CDR2 FQGNSA. The CDR3 has 16 residues. With V trimmed by 3 bases and J by 2 bases, 4 bases remained unmatched. This CDR3 reads CASSFRGLATYNEQFF. CDR3 bases: TGTGCCAGCAGCTTTAGGGGACTAGCGACCTACAATGAGCAGTTCTTC.

This clonotype was recorded many times. The chain employs TRBV7-9 and TRBJ2-7; either TRBD1 or TRBD2 may supply D (5 bases each). CDR3 size: 17 residues. Trimming shortened V by 5 bases and J by 3 bases, and 23 bases separated the two germline ends. Looked up from germline, CDR1 is SEHNR and CDR2 is FQNEAQ (reference sequence). CDR3 nucleotides: TGTGCCAGCAGCCTAGTGACCGGGGCATCCTTTCTCTACGAGCAGTACTTC. Amino acids: CASSLVTGASFLYEQYF.

In this sample, this clonotype turned up many times. The chain links TRBV7-9 to TRBJ2-3, with TRBD2 matching 7 bases. V lost 5 bases and J lost 2; bases outside the gene matches: 7. Germline CDR1 and CDR2: SEHNR and FQNEAQ (reference sequence). The CDR3 is 15 amino acids. CDR3 protein: CASSGSSGLTDTQYF. In DNA, the CDR3 is TGTGCCAGCAGCGGCTCTAGCGGACTCACAGATACGCAGTATTTT.

A remark on this clonotype: The conserved phenylalanine or tryptophan normally closing the CDR3 is absent here, so this likely arose from a read error. The chain carries TRBV20-1 and TRBJ2-1; D remains ambiguous. CDR3 length equals 11 residues. Germline CDR1 DFQATT, CDR2 SNEGSKA (reference sequence). V was clipped by 3 bases and J by 9 bases, with 9 bases between them. The DNA for the CDR3 is TGCAGTGCTAGGCAGGTGGGTGAGCAGTTCCTC. Encoded protein: CSARQVGEQFL.

A few counts support this clonotype. V usage is TRBV21-1 and J usage is TRBJ2-7; the DNA was not compared with TRBD2, the D call given in the table. TRBV21-1 is classified as a pseudogene. The CDR3 totals 15 residues. CDR3 coding DNA: TGTGCCAGCAGCCATGGACTACCCCAAGACTACGAGCAGTACTTC. Encoded protein: CASSHGLPQDYEQYF.

The table lists this clonotype with a few counts. The CDR3: CASSEGVGRISSYEQYF. The CDR3 DNA is TGTGCCAGCAGTGAAGGGGTCGGACGTATCAGCTCCTACGAGCAGTACTTC. The rearrangement links TRBV6-1 to TRBJ2-7; no clear D. The germline V and J ends were trimmed by 1 base and 0 bases, with 16 bases remaining between them. The CDR3 has 17 residues. CDR1 and CDR2 from the germline V gene are MNHNS and SASEGT.

This clonotype was observed many times. CDR3 loop: CSARSTGSYEQYF. The CDR3 DNA is TGCAGTGCTAGATCGACAGGGTCCTACGAGCAGTACTTC. The chain recombines TRBV20-1 with TRBJ2-7; 7 nucleotides agree with TRBD1. The CDR3 has 13 amino acids. The germline V gene encodes CDR1 DFQATT and CDR2 SNEGSKA (reference sequence). With 2 bases clipped from V and 1 base from J, the junction kept 2 bases outside the gene matches.

This chain joins TRBV6-5 and TRBJ2-3; 8 positions match TRBD2. This CDR3 is built from 16 residues. Germline assignment: CDR1 MNHEY and CDR2 SVGAGI. The V gene end was trimmed by 0 bases and the J gene end by 2 bases; junction bases not matched to a gene: 4. The CDR3 nucleotides read TGTGCCAGCAGTTACTCTAGCGGGGAGTTCACAGATACGCAGTATTTT. Residues: CASSYSSGEFTDTQYF.

The chain links TRBV11-2 to TRBJ1-4; 7 nucleotides agree with TRBD1. The germline V gene has CDR1 SGHAT and CDR2 FQNNGV. Trimming cost V 2 bases and J 15 bases; bases outside gene matches: 39. CDR3 length equals 23 residues. CDR3 residues: CASSLSPRWRPQQLGTDRPLMFF. CDR3 nucleotides: TGTGCCAGCAGCTTATCCCCGCGATGGCGACCGCAGCAATTGGGGACAGATCGCCCGTTGATGTTTTTT.

This rearrangement joins TRBV27 to TRBJ1-6; a possible D gene is TRBD1 (5 bases). There are 13 residues in the CDR3. The V end lost 3 bases, the J end lost 10 bases, and 10 bases lay between the germline ends. Per germline, CDR1 MNHEY and CDR2 SMNVEV (reference sequence). CDR3 nucleotides: TGTGCCAGCAGTTTCAGGGACCAATCACCCCTCCACTTT. As protein: CASSFRDQSPLHF.

This clonotype was recorded at least ten times. The chain employs TRBV11-2 and TRBJ2-5; 7 bases are shared with TRBD2. The CDR3 spans 15 residues. Losses at the gene ends were 1 base for V and 1 base for J; bases not matched to a gene: 3. Germline V gene lookup returns CDR1 SGHAT and CDR2 FQNNGV. The CDR3 DNA is TGTGCCAGCAGCTTAGGGACTAGGGGCCAAGAGACCCAGTACTTC. Its translation: CASSLGTRGQETQYF.

There are many counts of this clonotype. This rearrangement joins TRBV28 to TRBJ1-2; 7 bases align to TRBD1. The CDR3 totals 15 residues. The germline CDR1 and CDR2 sequences are MDHEN and SYDVKM. The V and J ends lost 0 bases and 4 bases, in that order; junction bases with no gene match: 5. As DNA, the CDR3 is TGTGCCAGCAGTTTATGGACAGGGTTGATCTATGGCTACACCTTC. Its translation is CASSLWTGLIYGYTF.

The sample holds many counts of this clonotype. The chain uses TRBV12-3 or TRBV12-4 and TRBJ2-2, with 7 nucleotides matching TRBD2. This CDR3 is 13 amino acids long. The trim removed 3 bases at V and 5 bases at J, leaving 0 bases unmatched. CDR3 nucleotide sequence: TGTGCCAGCAGTTTCGGGAGGACCGGGGAGCTGTTTTTT. Translation: CASSFGRTGELFF.

The table lists this clonotype with a few counts. The rearrangement uses TRBV5-6 and TRBJ2-3; TRBD1 might be the D (6 bases). V was trimmed by 0 bases and J by 2 bases, leaving 16 bases between them. Germline V gene data show CDR1 as SGHDT and CDR2 as YYEEEE. CDR3 length: 17 residues. Written as DNA, the CDR3 is TGTGCCAGCAGCTTGGCACAGGGACCCAGTCTCACAGATACGCAGTATTTT. It is translated as CASSLAQGPSLTDTQYF.

There are many counts of this clonotype. The chain couples TRBV20-1 to TRBJ2-2; 7 bases are shared with TRBD2. The length of the CDR3 is 15 residues. Losses at the gene ends were 8 bases for V and 2 bases for J; bases not matched to a gene: 11. Germline V CDR1 and CDR2: DFQATT, SNEGSKA (reference sequence). The CDR3 region has the DNA TGCAGTCCAAACCGGCTAGCGGAAAACACCGGGGAGCTGTTTTTT. This sequence encodes CSPNRLAENTGELFF.

In the case of this clonotype: Just one base apart from a much larger clone, this may be a read error. This rearrangement joins TRBV6-2 or TRBV6-3 to TRBJ2-1; D remains unclear. The CDR3 loop spans 13 amino acids. The V gene's germline CDR1 is MNHEY and CDR2 SVGEGT. The CDR3 loop is CASSSDVYNERFF. CDR3 coding DNA: TGTGCCAGCAGCAGCGACGTATACAATGAGCGGTTCTTC.

This clonotype was observed at least ten times. The chain carries TRBV7-2 and TRBJ2-3; D unresolved. V was cut by 1 base and J by 0 bases, with 17 bases left in between. The CDR3 runs 18 residues. Germline-derived CDR1 and CDR2 are SGHTA and FQGNSA. CDR3 in amino acids: CASSLVPFDYYSTDTQYF. CDR3 in DNA: TGTGCCAGCAGCTTAGTCCCTTTTGATTACTATAGCACAGATACGCAGTATTTT.

The sample holds a few counts of this clonotype. This chain uses TRBV12-3 or TRBV12-4 with TRBJ2-7; D might be TRBD1 or TRBD2, each matching 5 bases. Deletions cut 6 bases from V and 0 bases from J, with 12 bases between. This CDR3 is built from 14 residues. CDR3 sequence reads: CASRGTVNSYEQYF. DNA of the CDR3: TGTGCCAGCAGGGGGACGGTGAACTCCTACGAGCAGTACTTC.